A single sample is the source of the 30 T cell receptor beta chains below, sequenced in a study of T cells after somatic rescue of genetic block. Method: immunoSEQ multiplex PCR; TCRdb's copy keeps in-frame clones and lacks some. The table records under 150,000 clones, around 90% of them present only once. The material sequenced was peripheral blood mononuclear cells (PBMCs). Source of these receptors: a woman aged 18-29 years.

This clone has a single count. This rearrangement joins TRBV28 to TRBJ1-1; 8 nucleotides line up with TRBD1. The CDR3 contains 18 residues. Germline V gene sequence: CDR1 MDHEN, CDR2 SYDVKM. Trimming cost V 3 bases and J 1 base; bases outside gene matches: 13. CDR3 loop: CASSLRQGTQPANTEAFF. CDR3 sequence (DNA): TGTGCCAGCAGTTTGAGACAGGGGACACAACCTGCGAACACTGAAGCTTTCTTT.

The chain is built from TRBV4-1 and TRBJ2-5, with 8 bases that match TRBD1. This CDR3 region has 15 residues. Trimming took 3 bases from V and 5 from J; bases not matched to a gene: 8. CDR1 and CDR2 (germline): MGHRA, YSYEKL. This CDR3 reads CASSQWTGLGETQYF. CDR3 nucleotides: TGCGCCAGCAGCCAGTGGACAGGGCTGGGGGAGACCCAGTACTTC.

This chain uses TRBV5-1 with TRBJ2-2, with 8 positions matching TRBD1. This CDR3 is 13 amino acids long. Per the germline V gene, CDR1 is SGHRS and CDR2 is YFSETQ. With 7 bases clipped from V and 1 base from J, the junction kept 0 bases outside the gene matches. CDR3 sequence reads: CASGQGNTGELFF. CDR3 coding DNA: TGCGCCAGCGGACAGGGGAACACCGGGGAGCTGTTTTTT.

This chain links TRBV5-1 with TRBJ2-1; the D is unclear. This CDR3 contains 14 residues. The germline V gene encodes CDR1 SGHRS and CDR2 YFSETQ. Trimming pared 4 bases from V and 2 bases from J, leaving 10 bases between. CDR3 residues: CASSHTSTYNEQFF. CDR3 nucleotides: TGCGCCAGCAGCCATACCTCTACCTACAATGAGCAGTTCTTC.

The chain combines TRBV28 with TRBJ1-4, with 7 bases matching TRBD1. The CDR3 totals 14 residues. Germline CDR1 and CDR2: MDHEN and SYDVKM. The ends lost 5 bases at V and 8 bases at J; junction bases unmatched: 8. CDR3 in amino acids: CASSPRQGGEKLFF. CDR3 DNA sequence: TGTGCCAGCAGTCCGAGACAGGGAGGGGAAAAACTGTTTTTT.

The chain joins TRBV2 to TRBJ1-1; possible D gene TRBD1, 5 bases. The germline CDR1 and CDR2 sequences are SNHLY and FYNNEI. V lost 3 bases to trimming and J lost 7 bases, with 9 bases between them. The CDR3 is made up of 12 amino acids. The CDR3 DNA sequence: TGTGCCAGCAGTGATCGAGGGGTTGAAGCTTTCTTT. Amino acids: CASSDRGVEAFF.

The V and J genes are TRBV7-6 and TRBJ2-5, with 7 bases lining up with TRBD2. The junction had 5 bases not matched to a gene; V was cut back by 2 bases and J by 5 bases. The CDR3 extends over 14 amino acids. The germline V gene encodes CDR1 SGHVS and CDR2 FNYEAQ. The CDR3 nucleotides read TGTGCCAGCAGCTTACCCCAGGGAGGGGAGACCCAGTACTTC. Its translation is CASSLPQGGETQYF.

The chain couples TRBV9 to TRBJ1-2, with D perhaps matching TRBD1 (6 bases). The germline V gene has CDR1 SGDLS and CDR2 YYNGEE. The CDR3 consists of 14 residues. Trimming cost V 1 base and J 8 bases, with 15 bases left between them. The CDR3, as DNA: TGTGCCAGCAGCGTATCGCAGGGGCGAAAAGGCTACACCTTC. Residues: CASSVSQGRKGYTF.

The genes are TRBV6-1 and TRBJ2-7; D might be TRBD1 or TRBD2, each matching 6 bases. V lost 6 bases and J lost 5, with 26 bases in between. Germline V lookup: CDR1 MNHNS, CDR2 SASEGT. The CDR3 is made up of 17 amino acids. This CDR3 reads CASSERGDLEAVHEQYF. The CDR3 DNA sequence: TGTGCCAGCAGCGAAAGGGGGGATCTTGAGGCGGTTCACGAGCAGTACTTC.

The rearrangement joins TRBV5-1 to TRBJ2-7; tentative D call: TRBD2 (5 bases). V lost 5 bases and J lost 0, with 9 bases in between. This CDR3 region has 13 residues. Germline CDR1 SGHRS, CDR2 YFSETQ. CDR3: CASRGGSSYEQYF. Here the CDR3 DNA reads TGCGCCAGCAGAGGAGGAAGCTCCTACGAGCAGTACTTC.

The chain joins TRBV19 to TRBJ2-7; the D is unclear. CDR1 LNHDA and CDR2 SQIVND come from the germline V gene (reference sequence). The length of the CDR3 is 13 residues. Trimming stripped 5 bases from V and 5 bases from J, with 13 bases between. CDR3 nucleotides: TGTGCCAGTAGTCGAATGCTTTGGGACGAGCAGTACTTC. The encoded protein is CASSRMLWDEQYF. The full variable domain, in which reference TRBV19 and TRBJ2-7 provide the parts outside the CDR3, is DGGITQSPKYLFRKEGQNVTLSCEQNLNHDAMYWYRQDPGQGLRLIYYSQIVNDFQKGDIAEGYSVSREKKESFPLTVTSAQKNPTAFYLCASSRMLWDEQYFGPGTRLTVT.

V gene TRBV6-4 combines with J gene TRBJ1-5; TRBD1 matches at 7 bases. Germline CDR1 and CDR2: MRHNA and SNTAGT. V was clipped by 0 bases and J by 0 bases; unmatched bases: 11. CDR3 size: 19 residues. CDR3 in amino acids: CASSDSWGGSGGSNQPQHF. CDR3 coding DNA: TGTGCCAGCAGTGACTCGTGGGGGGGCTCAGGGGGTAGCAATCAGCCCCAGCATTTT.

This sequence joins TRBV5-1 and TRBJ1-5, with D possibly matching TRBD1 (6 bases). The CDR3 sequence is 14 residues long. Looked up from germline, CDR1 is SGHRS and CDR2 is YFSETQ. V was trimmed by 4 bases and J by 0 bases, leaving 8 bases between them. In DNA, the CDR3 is TGCGCCAGCAGCCCGGACAGTAGCAATCAGCCCCAGCATTTT. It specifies CASSPDSSNQPQHF.

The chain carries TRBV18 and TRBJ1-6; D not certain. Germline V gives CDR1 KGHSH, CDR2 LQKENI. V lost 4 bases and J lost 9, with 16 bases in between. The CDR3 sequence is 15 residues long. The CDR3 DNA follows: TGTGCCAGCTCACAGGACCCAGAGGGTAGTTCACCCCTCCACTTT. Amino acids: CASSQDPEGSSPLHF.

The CDR3 coding sequence is TGTGCCAGCAGCTCTCGCACAGGGATCAATGAGCAGTTCTTC. Translating it yields CASSSRTGINEQFF. The rearrangement links TRBV7-3 to TRBJ2-1; D might be TRBD1 (6 bases). The V gene's germline CDR1 is SGHTA and CDR2 FQGTGA. V was clipped by 4 bases and J by 6 bases, with 13 bases between them. The CDR3 has 14 residues. The variable domain in full, with the rest retrieved from reference TRBV7-3 and TRBJ2-1, is GAGVSQTPSNKVTEKGKYVELRCDPISGHTALYWYRQSLGQGPEFLIYFQGTGAADDSGLPNDRFFAVRPEGSVSTLKIQRTERGDSAVYLCASSSRTGINEQFFGPGTRLTVL.

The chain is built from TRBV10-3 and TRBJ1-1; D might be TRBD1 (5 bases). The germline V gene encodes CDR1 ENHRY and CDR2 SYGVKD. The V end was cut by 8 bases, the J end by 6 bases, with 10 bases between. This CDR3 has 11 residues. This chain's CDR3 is CAIAGSSEAFF. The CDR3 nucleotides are TGTGCCATCGCAGGGAGCTCTGAAGCTTTCTTT.

This CDR3 is CASSQNLNRERETQYF. In nucleotides, the CDR3 is TGTGCCAGCAGTCAAAATTTGAACAGGGAGCGGGAGACCCAGTACTTC. The V and J genes are TRBV6-9 and TRBJ2-5, with D tentatively TRBD1 (6 bases). Germline CDR1 and CDR2: MNHGY and SVAAGI. The CDR3 spans 16 residues. V was cut by 5 bases and J by 5 bases, with 21 bases left in between.

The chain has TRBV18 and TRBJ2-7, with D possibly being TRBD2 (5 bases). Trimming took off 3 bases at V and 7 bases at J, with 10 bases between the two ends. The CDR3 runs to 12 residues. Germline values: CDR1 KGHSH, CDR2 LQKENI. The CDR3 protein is CASSPEEREQYF. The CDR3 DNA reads TGTGCCAGCTCACCCGAGGAGCGGGAGCAGTACTTC.

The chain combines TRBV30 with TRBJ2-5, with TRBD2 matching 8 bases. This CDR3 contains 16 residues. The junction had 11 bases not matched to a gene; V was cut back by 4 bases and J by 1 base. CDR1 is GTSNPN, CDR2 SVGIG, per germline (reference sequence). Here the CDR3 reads CAWTMMGGGIQETQYF. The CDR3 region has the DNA TGTGCCTGGACTATGATGGGCGGGGGGATCCAAGAGACCCAGTACTTC.

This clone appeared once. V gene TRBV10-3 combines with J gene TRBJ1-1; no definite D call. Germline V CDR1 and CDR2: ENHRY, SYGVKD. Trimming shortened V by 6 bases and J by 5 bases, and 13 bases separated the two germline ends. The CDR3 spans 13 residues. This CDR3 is CAIRPQVETEAFF. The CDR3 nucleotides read TGTGCCATCAGGCCCCAGGTTGAGACTGAAGCTTTCTTT.

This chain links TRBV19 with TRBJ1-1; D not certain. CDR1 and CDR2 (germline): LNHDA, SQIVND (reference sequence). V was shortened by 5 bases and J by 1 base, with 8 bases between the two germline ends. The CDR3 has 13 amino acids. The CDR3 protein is CASSAHRNTEAFF. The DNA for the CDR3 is TGTGCCAGTAGTGCCCACAGGAACACTGAAGCTTTCTTT.

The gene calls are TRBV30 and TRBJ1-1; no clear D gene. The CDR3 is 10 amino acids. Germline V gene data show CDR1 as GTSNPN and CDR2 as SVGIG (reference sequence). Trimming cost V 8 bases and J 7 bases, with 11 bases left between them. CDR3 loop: CARTPIEAFF. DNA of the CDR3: TGTGCCCGAACTCCTATTGAAGCTTTCTTT.

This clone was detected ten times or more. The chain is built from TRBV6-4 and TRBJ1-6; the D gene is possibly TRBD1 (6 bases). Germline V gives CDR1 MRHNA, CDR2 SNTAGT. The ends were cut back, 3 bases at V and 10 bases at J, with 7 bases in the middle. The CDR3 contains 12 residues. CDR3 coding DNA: TGTGCCAGCAGTGAGGGACAATCACCCCTCCACTTT. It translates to CASSEGQSPLHF.

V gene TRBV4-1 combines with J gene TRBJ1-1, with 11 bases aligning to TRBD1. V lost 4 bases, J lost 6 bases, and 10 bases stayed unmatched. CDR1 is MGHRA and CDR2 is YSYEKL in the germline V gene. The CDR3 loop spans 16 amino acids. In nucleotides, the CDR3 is TGCGCCAGCAGCCCAGGACAGGGGGCTTCAATAGCTGAAGCTTTCTTT. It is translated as CASSPGQGASIAEAFF.

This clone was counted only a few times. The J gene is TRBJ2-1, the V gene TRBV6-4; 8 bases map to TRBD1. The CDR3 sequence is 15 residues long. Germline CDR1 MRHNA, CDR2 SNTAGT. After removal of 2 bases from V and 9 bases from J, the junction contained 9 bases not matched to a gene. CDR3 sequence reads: CASSDGAGGAGEQFF. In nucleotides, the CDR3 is TGTGCCAGCAGTGACGGGGCAGGGGGCGCGGGTGAGCAGTTCTTC.

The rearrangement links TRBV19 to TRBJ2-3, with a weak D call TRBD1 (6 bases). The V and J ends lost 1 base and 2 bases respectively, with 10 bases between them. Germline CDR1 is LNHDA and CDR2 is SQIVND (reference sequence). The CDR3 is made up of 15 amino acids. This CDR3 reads CASSIADSLTDTQYF. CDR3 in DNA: TGTGCCAGTAGTATAGCGGACAGCCTCACAGATACGCAGTATTTT.

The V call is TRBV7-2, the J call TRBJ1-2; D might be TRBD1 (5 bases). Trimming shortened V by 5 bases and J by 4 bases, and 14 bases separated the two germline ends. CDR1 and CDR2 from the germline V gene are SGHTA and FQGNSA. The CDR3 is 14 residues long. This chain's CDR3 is CASSTGGKTYGYTF. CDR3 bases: TGTGCCAGCAGCACAGGCGGAAAGACCTATGGCTACACCTTC.

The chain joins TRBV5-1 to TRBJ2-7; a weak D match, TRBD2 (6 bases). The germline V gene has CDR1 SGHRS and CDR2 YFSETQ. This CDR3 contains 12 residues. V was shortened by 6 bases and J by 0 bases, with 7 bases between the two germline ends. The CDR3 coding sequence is TGCGCCAGCACGGGAGCCTCCTACGAGCAGTACTTC. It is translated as CASTGASYEQYF.

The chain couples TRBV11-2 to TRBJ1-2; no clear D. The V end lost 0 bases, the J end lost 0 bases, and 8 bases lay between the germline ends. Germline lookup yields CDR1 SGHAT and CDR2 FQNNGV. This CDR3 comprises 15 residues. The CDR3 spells CASSLDTGTNYGYTF. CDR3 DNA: TGTGCCAGCAGCTTAGATACCGGAACTAACTATGGCTACACCTTC.

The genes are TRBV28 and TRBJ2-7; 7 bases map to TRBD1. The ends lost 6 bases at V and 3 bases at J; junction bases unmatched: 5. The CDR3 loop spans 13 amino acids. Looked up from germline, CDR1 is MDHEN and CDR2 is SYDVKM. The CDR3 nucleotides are TGTGCCAGCAGCGTGACAGGGCTCTACGAGCAGTACTTC. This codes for CASSVTGLYEQYF.